This entry is about one T cell receptor beta chain. The data were taken from a study of blood T cell repertoires in COVID-19. The CDR3 is made up of 14 amino acids. Germline-derived CDR1 and CDR2 are WSHSY and SAAADI. V lost 5 bases, J lost 5 bases, and 9 bases stayed unmatched. Sequencing was performed with immunoSEQ multiplex PCR; in TCRdb, only in-frame clones are kept and a portion is missing. The data contain over 85,000 clones, about 88% of them singletons. Sample: peripheral blood. The receptor was isolated from a man aged 55 to 69 with acute or convalescent COVID-19. The chain couples TRBV10-2 to TRBJ2-7, with TRBD2 matching over 7 bases. The CDR3 DNA follows: TGCGCCAGCAGTCCGAGGACTAGATCCCACGAGCAGTACTTC. Protein: CASSPRTRSHEQYF.